This T cell receptor (beta chain) comes out of a study of regulatory T cells in long-lasting Graves disease. This clonotype has a handful of counts. iRepertoire HTBI primers and Arm-PCR of CDR3 regions built TCR beta libraries. Via MiXCR, TCRdb re-called the multiplex PCR reads, giving one row per CDR3 protein. Among 440,000 or so distinct CDR3 sequences, less than 20% were seen once, and the ten largest hold roughly 10%. Noted time point: newly diagnosed GD, antithyroid drugs for less than 3 months. PBMC-derived RNA was used for the TCR library. Germline assignment: CDR1 LGHNA and CDR2 YSLEER. Trimming took off 0 bases at V and 2 bases at J, with 14 bases between the two ends. The CDR3 contains 17 residues. The same sample was also studied in work on T cells in Graves' hyperthyroidism and ophthalmopathy. That study reports: Used for diagnoses were clinical symptoms, serum thyroxine and TRAb, thyroid ultrasound and orbital computed tomography.

This specimen consisted of peripheral blood mononuclear cells (PBMCs), obtained at new diagnosis, from a patient treated with antithyroid drugs. The receptor comes from a woman in her twenties or thirties with Graves disease. This chain joins TRBV4-3 and TRBJ2-4; weak D call: TRBD1 (5 bases). The chain's CDR3 is CASSQDPGLGTKNIQYF. As DNA, the CDR3 is TGCGCCAGCAGCCAAGATCCAGGGCTAGGGACCAAAAACATTCAGTACTTC.